This record looks at one T cell receptor (beta chain) sequence and its context. One end of the junction fails to match germline, which may point to a read error. This entry belongs to a study of T cells in Graves' hyperthyroidism and ophthalmopathy. TCR beta CDR3 sequences were amplified from RNA transcripts. The HTBI primer set was used in a first-round RT-PCR of the TCR CDR3. TCRdb reanalysed the multiplex PCR reads using MiXCR and keeps one entry per CDR3 protein. The sample has around 800,000 distinct CDR3 sequences, about two fifths seen once. The CDR3 spans 14 residues. From germline, CDR1 is SGDLS and CDR2 YYNGEE. Diagnoses used clinical symptoms, serum thyroxine and TRAb, thyroid ultrasound and orbital computed tomography.

The receptor was isolated from a man younger than 30 with Graves' hyperthyroidism. Sequenced: blood. This chain connects TRBV9 to TRBJ2-7; no definite D call. The CDR3 nucleotides are TGTGCCAGCAGCGTAGGGTCCGTCTCCTTCGAGCAGTACTTC. Residues: CASSVGSVSFEQYF.